The 14 T cell receptor beta chains below come from one sample, sequenced in a study of OX40 agonist ivuxolimab in advanced cancers. Sequencing was performed with immunoSEQ multiplex PCR; in TCRdb, only in-frame clones are kept and a portion is missing. Of about 64,000 clones in the sample, around 93% are singletons; the top ten hold roughly 0.45%. Sequences were derived from CD4+ or CD8+ T cells sorted from blood, sampled in a trial of the OX40 agonist ivuxolimab. These receptors all stem from an adult with an advanced solid tumor such as melanoma, head and neck, liver or kidney cancer.

V usage is TRBV7-8 and J usage is TRBJ1-1; D may be TRBD1 (6 bases). The germline gives CDR1 SGHVS, CDR2 FQNEAQ. This CDR3 has 14 amino acids. V lost 5 bases, J lost 3 bases, and 13 bases lay in between. In DNA, the CDR3 is TGTGCCAGCAGCCGAGGGGGGGCGGACACTGAAGCTTTCTTT. Its translation: CASSRGGADTEAFF.

Note on this clone: The same CDR3 is also encoded by other DNA sequences in this sample. This chain links TRBV10-3 with TRBJ2-1, with TRBD2 matching 8 bases. The germline V gene has CDR1 ENHRY and CDR2 SYGVKD. The CDR3 length is 14 residues. J lost 5 bases, V lost 6 bases, and 6 bases had no gene match. The CDR3 DNA sequence: TGTGCCATCAGGCCTGGACTAGCTGACAATGAGCAGTTCTTC. Residues: CAIRPGLADNEQFF.

This clone was observed once. CDR3 nucleotide sequence: TGTGCCAGCAGCAAACTAGCGGGAGGTAACGAGCAGTACTTC. Translating gives CASSKLAGGNEQYF. The chain is built from TRBV14 and TRBJ2-5, with TRBD2 matching over 12 bases. The J call could be wrong; TRBJ2-7 is a better fit for the DNA end. CDR3 length: 14 residues. Germline V gene sequence: CDR1 SGHDN, CDR2 FVKESK.

Concerning this clone itself: Different DNA sequences within this sample yield the same CDR3. The chain employs TRBV5-1 and TRBJ2-3, with 12 bases lining up with TRBD2. Germline V gives CDR1 SGHRS, CDR2 YFSETQ. V shed 0 bases and J 3 bases; nucleotides not matched to a gene: 2. The CDR3 extends over 16 amino acids. The CDR3 nucleotides are TGCGCCAGCAGCTTGGGTGGGACTAGCGGGACAGATACGCAGTATTTT. This codes for CASSLGGTSGTDTQYF.

The rearrangement links TRBV6-4 to TRBJ1-2; D might be TRBD1 (6 bases). The CDR3 loop spans 14 amino acids. The V gene lost 6 bases and the J gene lost 4 bases, with 15 bases spanning the gap. The V gene's germline CDR1 is MRHNA and CDR2 SNTAGT. CDR3 nucleotides: TGTGCCAGCAGCGCCGAACAGGGCTTCTATGGCTACACCTTC. It translates to CASSAEQGFYGYTF.

The CDR3: CASSLDGPITGELFF. DNA of the CDR3: TGTGCCAGCAGCTTAGACGGACCGATCACCGGGGAGCTGTTTTTT. The J gene is TRBJ2-2, the V gene TRBV7-2, with no clear D. V lost 1 base and J lost 4, with 10 bases in between. CDR1 SGHTA and CDR2 FQGNSA come from the germline V gene. The CDR3 spans 15 residues.

The V gene is TRBV4-1, the J gene TRBJ2-7; D possibly corresponds to TRBD2 (5 bases). Germline V gene data show CDR1 as MGHRA and CDR2 as YSYEKL. The CDR3 runs to 19 residues. V lost 0 bases to trimming and J lost 0 bases, with 21 bases between them. Written as DNA, the CDR3 is TGCGCCAGCAGCCAAGATCATCCGTTTGGGCGGGCCAGCTCCTACGAGCAGTACTTC. Protein sequence: CASSQDHPFGRASSYEQYF.

This chain connects TRBV30 to TRBJ2-1; D possibly uses TRBD1 or TRBD2 (5 bases each). Trimming pared 3 bases from V and 2 bases from J, leaving 11 bases between. This CDR3 spans 14 amino acids. Germline values: CDR1 GTSNPN, CDR2 SVGIG (reference sequence). The CDR3 DNA reads as TGTGCCTGGAGACTCCGGGGCCCCTACAATGAGCAGTTCTTC. This codes for CAWRLRGPYNEQFF.

The chain couples TRBV5-8 to TRBJ2-3; the D is unclear. The CDR3 loop spans 15 amino acids. Germline V gene data show CDR1 as SGHTS and CDR2 as YDEGEE. The germline V and J ends were trimmed by 7 bases and 0 bases, with 15 bases remaining between them. The CDR3 coding sequence is TGTGCCAGCTCATCTCTCGCTCAGAGCACAGATACGCAGTATTTT. It codes for CASSSLAQSTDTQYF.

The gene calls are TRBV7-2 and TRBJ2-7, with TRBD1 identical over 9 bases. The CDR3 extends over 15 amino acids. The germline gives CDR1 SGHTA, CDR2 FQGNSA. The trim removed 5 bases at V and 1 base at J, leaving 6 bases unmatched. CDR3 in amino acids: CASSQGGQGSYEQYF. CDR3 coding DNA: TGTGCCAGCAGCCAAGGGGGACAGGGTTCCTACGAGCAGTACTTC.

This chain uses TRBV9 with TRBJ2-5; TRBD1 might be the D (6 bases). The CDR3 has 14 amino acids. Per the germline V gene, CDR1 is SGDLS and CDR2 is YYNGEE. Deletions cut 2 bases from V and 1 base from J, with 9 bases between. CDR3 nucleotide sequence: TGTGCCAGCAGCGTTACAGGGTGCCAAGAGACCCAGTACTTC. Protein: CASSVTGCQETQYF.

The rearrangement uses TRBV28 and TRBJ1-4, with D hard to call. The CDR3 contains 17 residues. V lost 6 bases, J lost 2 bases, and 19 bases lay in between. Per germline, CDR1 MDHEN and CDR2 SYDVKM. CDR3 nucleotide sequence: TGTGCCAGCAGCACACCTTTCTTGGGTAGTACTAATGAAAAACTGTTTTTT. As protein: CASSTPFLGSTNEKLFF.

Concerning this clone itself: Its ends do not fully match the called genes, so a read error is possible. This sequence joins TRBV6-5 and TRBJ2-2; possibly TRBD1 or TRBD2 for D (5 bases each). Germline values: CDR1 MNHEY, CDR2 SVGAGI. This CDR3 contains 16 residues. In nucleotides, the CDR3 is TGTGCCAGCAGCTACTGGGACGGACTGAACACCGGGGAGCTGTTTTTT. This codes for CASSYWDGLNTGELFF.

This clone was counted between two and nine times. The rearrangement links TRBV10-1 to TRBJ2-1; TRBD1 might be the D (5 bases). Germline assignment: CDR1 WNHNN and CDR2 SYGVQD (reference sequence). The CDR3 spans 15 residues. Trimming removed 3 bases from V and 2 bases from J, with 11 bases in between. CDR3 in amino acids: CASSDPGSTYNEQFF. CDR3 coding DNA: TGCGCCAGCAGTGATCCAGGGTCAACCTACAATGAGCAGTTCTTC.